The rows below give T cell receptor beta chains drawn from one sample of a study of blood T cell repertoires in COVID-19. TCRdb's table, derived via immunoSEQ multiplex PCR, lists solely in-frame clones and lacks some. This sample has around 60,000 clones, with roughly 90% found just once. Sequencing input: peripheral blood. The source is a man aged 45 to 65 with active COVID-19. The CDR3 runs from the conserved cysteine through the conserved F or W. The order of the fields is D gene, clone size, V gene, CDR3 length, J gene, CDR3 protein, CDR3 DNA. D genes are given only for firm matches. Clone size, where shown, is once, few, many, or a class for clones that have expanded.

D: TRBD1; size: .; V: TRBV7-9; length: 14; J: TRBJ2-3; CDR3: CASSLVGQGDTQYF; DNA: TGTGCCAGCAGTCTTGTGGGACAGGGCGATACGCAGTATTTT
D: .; size: .; V: TRBV7-2; length: 17; J: TRBJ2-1; CDR3: CASSLRGGGFSYNEQFF; DNA: TGTGCCAGCAGCTTAAGAGGGGGTGGGTTCTCCTACAATGAGCAGTTCTTC
D: TRBD1; size: .; V: TRBV25-1; length: 13; J: TRBJ1-2; CDR3: CASRGQANYGYTF; DNA: TGTGCCAGCAGGGGACAGGCTAACTATGGCTACACCTTC
D: TRBD1; size: few; V: TRBV5-1; length: 13; J: TRBJ2-5; CDR3: CASSVTGKETQYF; DNA: TGCGCCAGCAGTGTGACAGGGAAGGAGACCCAGTACTTC
D: .; size: .; V: TRBV15; length: 16; J: TRBJ2-2; CDR3: CATSRESSAGTGELFF; DNA: TGTGCCACCAGCAGAGAAAGTAGCGCTGGCACCGGGGAGCTGTTTTTT
D: .; size: .; V: TRBV4-1; length: 13; J: TRBJ2-3; CDR3: CASSQVRLDPQYF; DNA: TGCGCCAGCAGCCAAGTCCGACTAGATCCCCAGTATTTT
D: .; size: .; V: TRBV12-5; length: 13; J: TRBJ2-5; CDR3: CASAPGRVETQYF; DNA: TGTGCTAGTGCCCCCGGCCGGGTCGAGACCCAGTACTTC
D: TRBD2; size: .; V: TRBV4-2; length: 15; J: TRBJ2-1; CDR3: CASSGGAGGNNEQFF; DNA: TGTGCCAGCAGCGGAGGGGCGGGGGGCAACAATGAGCAGTTCTTC
D: .; size: .; V: TRBV29-1; length: 13; J: TRBJ1-1; CDR3: CSVEPTTGSEAFF; DNA: TGCAGCGTTGAACCAACGACAGGATCTGAAGCTTTCTTT
D: .; size: .; V: TRBV14; length: 13; J: TRBJ1-2; CDR3: CASSLQANYGYTF; DNA: TGTGCCAGCAGCCTACAGGCTAACTATGGCTACACCTTC
D: TRBD2; size: .; V: TRBV5-5; length: 16; J: TRBJ2-5; CDR3: CASSLVTSGGQETQYF; DNA: TGTGCCAGCAGCTTGGTCACTAGCGGGGGCCAAGAGACCCAGTACTTC
D: .; size: .; V: TRBV20-1; length: 10; J: TRBJ2-7; CDR3: CSALRDEQYF; DNA: TGCAGTGCACTTCGCGACGAGCAGTACTTC
D: .; size: once; V: TRBV5-6; length: 15; J: TRBJ1-1; CDR3: CASSSSFQVITEAFF; DNA: TGTGCCAGCAGCTCCTCTTTTCAGGTGATCACTGAAGCTTTCTTT
D: TRBD2; size: .; V: TRBV2; length: 13; J: TRBJ2-5; CDR3: CASTGTSPETQYF; DNA: TGTGCCAGCACCGGGACTAGCCCAGAGACCCAGTACTTC
D: .; size: .; V: TRBV29-1; length: 13; J: TRBJ2-7; CDR3: CSVSPHGAYEQYF; DNA: TGCAGCGTTAGTCCTCACGGGGCCTACGAGCAGTACTTC
D: TRBD1; size: .; V: TRBV5-6; length: 15; J: TRBJ2-7; CDR3: CASSLGQGESYEQYF; DNA: TGTGCCAGCAGTTTGGGACAGGGGGAATCCTACGAGCAGTACTTC
D: .; size: once; V: TRBV6-1; length: 16; J: TRBJ1-5; CDR3: CASSERSTGSLQPQHF; DNA: TGTGCCAGCAGTGAAAGGAGCACAGGGTCCCTACAGCCCCAGCATTTT
D: TRBD1; size: .; V: TRBV5-6; length: 17; J: TRBJ1-4; CDR3: CASSFSRDRVSNEKLFF; DNA: TGTGCCAGCAGCTTCTCCCGGGACAGGGTGTCGAATGAAAAACTGTTTTTT
D: .; size: .; V: TRBV4-3; length: 16; J: TRBJ1-2; CDR3: CASSQDPTGSHYGYTF; DNA: TGCGCCAGCAGCCAAGACCCTACAGGGTCCCACTATGGCTACACCTTC
D: TRBD2; size: .; V: TRBV9; length: 15; J: TRBJ2-1; CDR3: CASKPGTSGNNEQFF; DNA: TGTGCCAGCAAGCCCGGGACTAGCGGGAACAATGAGCAGTTCTTC
D: .; size: .; V: TRBV27; length: 13; J: TRBJ1-1; CDR3: CASTTPGHDSKFF; DNA: TGTGCCAGCACCACCCCGGGACATGACTCAAAGTTCTTT
D: .; size: .; V: TRBV4-3; length: 15; J: TRBJ1-2; CDR3: CASSQDWGGAGGYTF; DNA: TGCGCCAGCAGCCAAGATTGGGGAGGGGCGGGCGGCTACACCTTC
D: .; size: .; V: TRBV3-1/TRBV3-2; length: 17; J: TRBJ2-1; CDR3: CASSPLWGLGSYNEQFF; DNA: TGTGCCAGCAGCCCCCTATGGGGGCTCGGCTCCTACAATGAGCAGTTCTTC
D: TRBD2; size: .; V: TRBV5-3; length: 16; J: TRBJ2-1; CDR3: CARSLLCGGAVNEQFF; DNA: TGTGCCAGAAGCTTGCTCTGCGGGGGGGCTGTTAATGAGCAGTTCTTC
D: .; size: .; V: TRBV11-2; length: 13; J: TRBJ1-4; CDR3: CASSPRRGEKLFF; DNA: TGTGCCAGCAGCCCCCGCCGCGGAGAAAAACTGTTTTTT
D: .; size: .; V: TRBV30; length: 14; J: TRBJ1-6; CDR3: CAWSVQAPNSPLHF; DNA: TGTGCCTGGAGTGTACAGGCGCCTAATTCACCCCTCCACTTT
D: .; size: .; V: TRBV6-5; length: 12; J: TRBJ1-1; CDR3: CASRRGDTEAFF; DNA: TGTGCCAGCAGACGAGGTGACACTGAAGCTTTCTTT
D: .; size: .; V: TRBV5-4; length: 13; J: TRBJ2-7; CDR3: CASSYLGSYEQYF; DNA: TGTGCCAGCAGCTACCTCGGGTCCTACGAGCAGTACTTC
D: .; size: .; V: TRBV9; length: 12; J: TRBJ2-1; CDR3: CASSTQGAEQFF; DNA: TGTGCCAGCAGCACACAGGGCGCGGAGCAGTTCTTC
D: TRBD2; size: .; V: TRBV4-2; length: 17; J: TRBJ2-2; CDR3: CASSQVPLAGDTGELFF; DNA: TGTGCCAGCAGCCAAGTACCCCTAGCGGGGGACACCGGGGAGCTGTTTTTT
D: .; size: .; V: TRBV3-1/TRBV3-2; length: 19; J: TRBJ1-6; CDR3: CASSQEGVLVKGTISPLHF; DNA: TGTGCCAGCAGCCAAGAAGGGGTGCTAGTTAAAGGAACAATTTCACCCCTCCACTTT
D: .; size: .; V: TRBV5-8; length: 16; J: TRBJ2-5; CDR3: CASSPGGRGLGETQYF; DNA: TGTGCCAGCAGCCCTGGGGGGAGAGGTCTTGGAGAGACCCAGTACTTC
D: TRBD2; size: .; V: TRBV18; length: 16; J: TRBJ2-5; CDR3: CASSQSGLAGEETQYF; DNA: TGTGCCAGCTCGCAATCTGGACTAGCGGGGGAAGAGACCCAGTACTTC
D: .; size: few; V: TRBV3-1/TRBV3-2; length: 11; J: TRBJ1-1; CDR3: CASSRGWNAFF; DNA: TGTGCCAGCAGCCGAGGGTGGAATGCTTTCTTT
D: .; size: few; V: TRBV7-9; length: 15; J: TRBJ1-5; CDR3: CASSAAGVGNQPQHF; DNA: TGTGCCAGCAGCGCCGCGGGGGTCGGCAATCAGCCCCAGCATTTT
D: .; size: once; V: TRBV19; length: 14; J: TRBJ1-1; CDR3: CASSIEGEADEAFF; DNA: TGTGCCAGTAGTATAGAAGGGGAAGCTGATGAAGCTTTCTTT
D: .; size: .; V: TRBV30; length: 10; J: TRBJ1-2; CDR3: CAWSVLVTGF; DNA: TGTGCCTGGAGTGTACTAGTGACGGGCTTC
D: .; size: .; V: TRBV7-8; length: 15; J: TRBJ2-5; CDR3: CASSLATGFQETQYF; DNA: TGTGCCAGCAGCTTAGCGACAGGATTTCAAGAGACCCAGTACTTC
D: .; size: .; V: TRBV12-3/TRBV12-4; length: 11; J: TRBJ2-3; CDR3: CASSLGGTQYF; DNA: TGTGCCAGCAGTTTAGGCGGGACGCAGTATTTT
D: TRBD2; size: .; V: TRBV2; length: 15; J: TRBJ2-5; CDR3: CASVNSGAVGETQYF; DNA: TGTGCCAGCGTAAATAGCGGGGCGGTTGGGGAGACCCAGTACTTC